The 30 T cell receptor beta chains below were found in one sample sequenced in a study of cytomegalovirus exposure and HLA in healthy donors. A multiplex PCR was run with 60 Vbeta primers and 13 Jbeta primers. Measured with immunoSEQ multiplex PCR; TCRdb has only the in-frame clones, and not every one. The sample lists some 150,000 clones, about 74% occurring once. The sample taken for sequencing was PBMCs. The receptors were sampled from a man between 18 and 29 years old in good health and CMV-seropositive.

This chain connects TRBV4-1 to TRBJ1-1; no definite D call. Germline V lookup: CDR1 MGHRA, CDR2 YSYEKL. V was pared by 2 bases and J by 0 bases, with 7 bases between. The CDR3 runs 14 residues. DNA of the CDR3: TGCGCCAGCAGCCAAAGTCGGTTGAACACTGAAGCTTTCTTT. Translation gives CASSQSRLNTEAFF.

This clone was detected a few times. The chain recombines TRBV7-8 with TRBJ1-4, with D possibly TRBD1 on 5 matching bases. This CDR3 has 14 residues. Germline V gene data show CDR1 as SGHVS and CDR2 as FQNEAQ. V lost 5 bases and J lost 7, with 14 bases in between. The DNA of the CDR3 is TGTGCCAGCAGCCGGATTCAGGGACTTGAAAAACTGTTTTTT. Translation: CASSRIQGLEKLFF.

The genes are TRBV9 and TRBJ2-6; 9 positions agree with TRBD1. CDR1 is SGDLS and CDR2 is YYNGEE in the germline V gene. The CDR3 loop spans 18 amino acids. With V trimmed by 4 bases and J by 0 bases, 8 bases remained unmatched. The CDR3 nucleotides read TGTGCCAGCAGCACGCCGAGGACAGGGGTCTCTGGGGCCAACGTCCTGACTTTC. Translation gives CASSTPRTGVSGANVLTF.

The rearrangement uses TRBV7-9 and TRBJ1-2; TRBD1 might be the D (6 bases). The CDR3 is 13 amino acids. V dropped 5 bases and J dropped 8 bases, with 15 bases sitting between them. Germline V lookup: CDR1 SEHNR, CDR2 FQNEAQ (reference sequence). For the CDR3, the DNA is TGTGCCAGCAGCGGCCTAGGGGGTAAGGGCTACACCTTC. Its translation: CASSGLGGKGYTF.

This clone was counted between two and nine times. This sequence joins TRBV6-5 and TRBJ1-4; D gene unclear. CDR1 and CDR2 from the germline V gene are MNHEY and SVGAGI. The CDR3 totals 16 residues. The V end lost 0 bases, the J end lost 4 bases, and 12 bases lay between the germline ends. The CDR3 nucleotides read TGTGCCAGCAGTTACTCACCACGGGTTCTTAATGAAAAACTGTTTTTT. Its protein product is CASSYSPRVLNEKLFF.

In nucleotides, the CDR3 is TGTGCCAGCAGTTCAGGGGCCGGCTCTGGGGCCAACGTCCTGACTTTC. It yields the protein CASSSGAGSGANVLTF. The chain uses TRBV6-4 and TRBJ2-6; weak D call: TRBD1 (6 bases). The CDR3 loop spans 16 amino acids. CDR1 and CDR2 (germline): MRHNA, SNTAGT. Deletions cut 5 bases from V and 0 bases from J, with 11 bases between.

The rearrangement joins TRBV5-6 to TRBJ2-5, with 8 bases fitting TRBD1. CDR1 and CDR2 (germline): SGHDT, YYEEEE. The CDR3 extends over 17 amino acids. Germline trimming cut 4 bases from V and 5 bases from J; bases unmatched to any gene: 16. CDR3 in DNA: TGTGCCAGCAGCCTTGGCAGGGGGCGAATGTTATTTGAGACCCAGTACTTC. Protein: CASSLGRGRMLFETQYF.

This clone was counted a single time. The CDR3 region has the DNA TGTGCCAGTGAATCTAGCGGGAGTTCCTACGAGCAGTACTTC. Its protein product is CASESSGSSYEQYF. The chain couples TRBV19 to TRBJ2-7, with 10 bases lining up with TRBD2. The CDR3 totals 14 residues. The J segment lost 1 base and the V segment lost 8 bases, leaving 5 bases of the junction unmatched. CDR1 and CDR2 from the germline V gene are LNHDA and SQIVND (reference sequence).

The chain combines TRBV7-9 with TRBJ2-3; D is possibly TRBD2 (7 bases). V lost 2 bases to trimming and J lost 2 bases, with 14 bases between them. The CDR3 is made up of 16 amino acids. CDR1 is SEHNR and CDR2 is FQNEAQ in the germline V gene (reference sequence). CDR3 nucleotides: TGTGCCAGCAGCTTAATGGGGGGGGCCTACACAGATACGCAGTATTTT. It is translated as CASSLMGGAYTDTQYF.

There are a few counts of this clone. This chain joins TRBV4-1 and TRBJ2-1, with D possibly matching TRBD2 (6 bases). V lost 0 bases and J 1 base, leaving 7 bases between the germline ends. Germline V gene data show CDR1 as MGHRA and CDR2 as YSYEKL. This CDR3 comprises 15 residues. Here the CDR3 DNA reads TGCGCCAGCAGCCAAGATGGGACTTCCTACAATGAGCAGTTCTTC. Translation gives CASSQDGTSYNEQFF.

V is TRBV15 and J is TRBJ2-7; 8 bases map to TRBD2. Germline V gene data show CDR1 as LNHNV and CDR2 as YYDKDF (reference sequence). The CDR3 totals 18 residues. With 1 base clipped from V and 6 bases from J, the junction kept 17 bases outside the gene matches. CDR3 sequence (DNA): TGTGCCACCAGCAGAGCCCTTGTCGGGAGGGCCGATTGGCTCGAGCAGTACTTC. Protein: CATSRALVGRADWLEQYF.

The chain combines TRBV9 with TRBJ1-1, with 8 bases fitting TRBD1. CDR1 and CDR2 (germline): SGDLS, YYNGEE. After removal of 0 bases from V and 6 bases from J, the junction contained 7 bases not matched to a gene. This CDR3 has 15 amino acids. For the CDR3, the DNA is TGTGCCAGCAGCGTAGCAGGGGGCGGAATAGCTGAAGCTTTCTTT. It specifies CASSVAGGGIAEAFF.

The genes are TRBV5-5 and TRBJ1-2, with 8 bases aligning to TRBD1. Per the germline V gene, CDR1 is SGHKS and CDR2 is YYEKEE (reference sequence). Trimming cost V 4 bases and J 2 bases; bases outside gene matches: 7. This CDR3 region has 15 residues. The CDR3 region is CASSLQGAGNYGYTF. CDR3 in DNA: TGTGCCAGCAGCCTCCAGGGGGCTGGGAACTATGGCTACACCTTC.

Comment on this clone: Other nucleotide sequences from this sample produce the same CDR3. The rearrangement links TRBV5-1 to TRBJ1-2; no definite D call. There are 14 residues in the CDR3. V was trimmed by 0 bases and J by 4 bases, leaving 10 bases between them. Germline V gene sequence: CDR1 SGHRS, CDR2 YFSETQ. DNA for the CDR3: TGCGCCAGCAGCTTGGCACCGGGAAGCTATGGCTACACCTTC. It specifies CASSLAPGSYGYTF.

The chain links TRBV9 to TRBJ2-5, with D possibly matching TRBD2 (7 bases). Trimming removed 0 bases at V and 1 base at J, with 16 bases between. This CDR3 contains 17 residues. Per the germline V gene, CDR1 is SGDLS and CDR2 is YYNGEE. The CDR3 nucleotides are TGTGCCAGCAGCGTAGGGGCAAGGGCGGGGGCCCAAGAGACCCAGTACTTC. This codes for CASSVGARAGAQETQYF.

A remark on this clone: A junction end diverges from the germline sequence, so it may reflect a read error. The chain joins TRBV6-1 to TRBJ1-2; TRBD1 matches at 7 bases. Germline V CDR1 and CDR2: MNHNS, SASEGT. CDR3 size: 12 residues. In DNA form, the CDR3 reads TGTGCCAGCAGTGAAGAGGGGGCAGTAATATCCTTC. It is translated as CASSEEGAVISF.

The J gene is TRBJ2-5, the V gene TRBV27, with 8 bases matching TRBD2. This CDR3 spans 15 amino acids. Germline CDR1 and CDR2: MNHEY and SMNVEV (reference sequence). V shed 2 bases, J shed 2 bases, and the junction held 4 bases outside the gene matches. The CDR3, as DNA: TGTGCCAGCAGTTTACGGCGGGGGGCGCAAGAGACCCAGTACTTC. Protein: CASSLRRGAQETQYF.

The V and J genes are TRBV4-2 and TRBJ1-2, with a possible D match to TRBD1 (5 bases). V was trimmed by 0 bases and J by 2 bases, leaving 22 bases between them. Germline CDR1 and CDR2: LGHNA and YNFKEQ. The CDR3 is 19 residues long. CDR3 sequence: CASSQDVTSPGTPNYGYTF. The CDR3 DNA sequence: TGTGCCAGCAGCCAAGATGTTACTAGCCCCGGGACTCCCAACTATGGCTACACCTTC.

The chain couples TRBV18 to TRBJ2-1; TRBD2 matches at 16 bases. The CDR3 loop spans 15 amino acids. CDR1 and CDR2 from the germline V gene are KGHSH and LQKENI. V dropped 3 bases and J dropped 7; count of bases not matched to a gene: 0. CDR3: CASSPGLAGGNEQFF. The CDR3, as DNA: TGTGCCAGCTCACCGGGACTAGCGGGGGGGAATGAGCAGTTCTTC.

The rearrangement uses TRBV27 and TRBJ2-7; a weak D match, TRBD2 (6 bases). The ends were cut back, 3 bases at V and 0 bases at J, with 12 bases in the middle. Germline CDR1 is MNHEY and CDR2 is SMNVEV (reference sequence). The CDR3 runs to 15 residues. This CDR3 is CASSFVAGSSYEQYF. CDR3 in DNA: TGTGCCAGCAGTTTCGTGGCGGGGAGCTCCTACGAGCAGTACTTC.

The V gene is TRBV11-2, the J gene TRBJ1-2; the match to TRBD1 covers 9 bases. The germline V gene encodes CDR1 SGHAT and CDR2 FQNNGV. The CDR3 loop spans 16 amino acids. V lost 7 bases and J lost 2; bases outside the gene matches: 11. The CDR3 is CASTQIAGTGNYGYTF. The CDR3 DNA is TGTGCCAGCACCCAAATCGCCGGGACAGGGAACTATGGCTACACCTTC.

This chain uses TRBV5-4 with TRBJ2-3; 10 bases are a match to TRBD1. V was clipped by 1 base and J by 6 bases; unmatched bases: 5. The CDR3 covers 15 residues. Germline CDR1 and CDR2: SGHNT and YYREEE (reference sequence). In DNA form, the CDR3 reads TGTGCCAGCAGCTTGAAGGGACAGGGGCGGGATACGCAGTATTTT. The encoded protein is CASSLKGQGRDTQYF.

The CDR3 loop reads CASSTPGGEAFF. Written as DNA, the CDR3 is TGTGCCAGTAGTACTCCGGGTGGAGAAGCTTTCTTT. This sequence joins TRBV19 and TRBJ1-1; no reliable D call. The germline gives CDR1 LNHDA, CDR2 SQIVND (reference sequence). The germline V and J ends were trimmed by 4 bases and 8 bases, with 11 bases remaining between them. CDR3 length equals 12 residues.

In the case of this clone: Germline is not matched at one junction end, which may reflect a read error. Other DNA variants within this sample encode the same CDR3. This chain connects TRBV7-9 to TRBJ2-2, with D possibly TRBD1 on 6 matching bases. CDR3 length: 14 amino acids. Looked up from germline, CDR1 is SEHNR and CDR2 is FQNEAQ (reference sequence). The CDR3 region is CASSFTQGSGELFF. The CDR3 DNA reads as TGTGCGAGCAGCTTTACACAGGGTTCCGGGGAGCTGTTTTTT.

The chain employs TRBV4-3 and TRBJ2-7; 8 bases match TRBD1. The CDR3 has 15 residues. After removal of 4 bases from V and 4 bases from J, the junction contained 9 bases not matched to a gene. Germline V gene data show CDR1 as LGHNA and CDR2 as YSLEER. CDR3 region: CASSLSAGQGYEQYF. CDR3 coding DNA: TGCGCCAGCAGCCTTAGTGCAGGACAGGGTTACGAGCAGTACTTC.

The chain combines TRBV5-1 with TRBJ1-2; 7 bases are shared with TRBD1. The J segment lost 1 base and the V segment lost 4 bases, leaving 7 bases of the junction unmatched. Germline lookup yields CDR1 SGHRS and CDR2 YFSETQ. The CDR3 spans 15 residues. The CDR3 here is CASSRTGDFNYGYTF. Written as DNA, the CDR3 is TGCGCCAGCAGCAGAACAGGGGACTTTAACTATGGCTACACCTTC.

A remark on this clone: This same CDR3 is encoded by further DNA sequences in the sample. The CDR3 bases are TGTGCCAGCAGTTTATACGGACTGGCGGGGGGAATTAGCTACGAGCAGTACTTC. This sequence encodes CASSLYGLAGGISYEQYF. The J gene is TRBJ2-7, the V gene TRBV27; 8 bases are a match to TRBD2. Germline CDR1 reads MNHEY; CDR2 reads SMNVEV (reference sequence). V gave up 1 base and J gave up 3 bases; unmatched junction bases: 14. This CDR3 has 18 residues.

This chain uses TRBV28 with TRBJ1-2; 7 bases are shared with TRBD1. The CDR3 contains 14 residues. CDR1 MDHEN and CDR2 SYDVKM come from the germline V gene. Germline trimming cut 4 bases from V and 6 bases from J; bases unmatched to any gene: 8. The CDR3 nucleotides read TGTGCCAGCAGTTCCCCGACAGGGTGGGATGGCTACACCTTC. It yields the protein CASSSPTGWDGYTF.

The V call is TRBV27, the J call TRBJ1-2; TRBD1 is a possible D gene (5 bases). CDR1 is MNHEY, CDR2 SMNVEV, per germline (reference sequence). The V gene lost 6 bases and the J gene lost 2 bases, with 10 bases spanning the gap. The CDR3 loop spans 13 amino acids. CDR3 DNA: TGTGCCAGCAGACGACAGACGAACTATGGCTACACCTTC. Its protein product is CASRRQTNYGYTF.

The chain employs TRBV19 and TRBJ2-7, with 11 positions matching TRBD1. Germline CDR1 and CDR2: LNHDA and SQIVND (reference sequence). After removal of 5 bases from V and 7 bases from J, the junction contained 7 bases not matched to a gene. This CDR3 contains 14 residues. The CDR3 loop reads CASSFGTGGREQYF. As DNA, the CDR3 is TGTGCCAGTAGTTTTGGGACAGGGGGTCGGGAGCAGTACTTC.